This T cell receptor (beta chain) stems from a study of blood T cell repertoires in COVID-19. This clone was counted between two and nine times. The germline V gene has CDR1 MNHNS and CDR2 SASEGT. Unmatched junction bases numbered 5, after V lost 2 bases and J lost 4 bases. This CDR3 has 15 residues. In the original analysis: Nucleated cell counts were estimated from reference gene primer amplification. Clones were read by immunoSEQ multiplex PCR, and TCRdb kept only the in-frame ones, dropping some. V and J calls and clone size are those listed in that table; D and trimming were worked out from the DNA. The sample includes around 470,000 clones, approximately 89% of them seen just once.

V usage is TRBV6-1 and J usage is TRBJ1-5; 7 bases map to TRBD1. The material sequenced was peripheral blood. The TCR sequence derives from a man between 18 and 29 years old with COVID-19, enrolled during active disease. CDR3 in amino acids: CASSEFRTGNQPQHF. For the CDR3, the DNA is TGTGCCAGCAGTGAATTCAGGACAGGTAATCAGCCCCAGCATTTT.